The 2 T cell receptor beta chains in this list originate from one sample, sequenced in a study of technical replicates of blood from four donors. The table came from immunoSEQ multiplex PCR; TCRdb's copy has only in-frame clones and leaves some out. Among under 90,000 clones listed, just under 95% were seen once. Sample: T cells isolated from PBMCs. The receptors stem from a human donor in good health.

The chain carries TRBV6-6 and TRBJ1-2; no clear D gene. Germline assignment: CDR1 MNHNY and CDR2 SVGAGI (reference sequence). Between the trimmed V and J ends, which lost 2 bases and 5 bases, there was a span of 18 bases. This CDR3 has 16 amino acids. CDR3 coding DNA: TGTGCCAGCAGTTACACTGACCGTCTGGCAGGTTATGGCTACACCTTC. This sequence encodes CASSYTDRLAGYGYTF.

This clone has a single count. The V call is TRBV9, the J call TRBJ1-3; D may be TRBD1 (5 bases). CDR3 length: 16 residues. The V gene lost 0 bases and the J gene lost 2 bases, with 12 bases spanning the gap. CDR1 is SGDLS and CDR2 is YYNGEE in the germline V gene. CDR3 sequence: CASSVGGATTGNTIYF. The CDR3 bases are TGTGCCAGCAGCGTAGGTGGGGCGACGACTGGAAACACCATATATTTT.